This TCR beta chain was found in a study of T-cell memory formation after mild COVID-19. About the study: Among the donors, TCR clusters were largely specific to each donor.

This clonotype was counted only a few times. Its antigen is undetermined. Germline V CDR1 and CDR2: SGHVS, FNYEAQ. Trimming cost V 6 bases and J 2 bases; bases outside gene matches: 8. The CDR3 runs 15 residues. Study conclusions and caveats: Pre-infection memory held some responding clones, suggesting pre-existing cross-reactive T cells responded.

Researchers used 5'RACE with constant-segment primers to make TCR alpha and TCR beta cDNA libraries that carry sample barcodes and UMIs. TCRdb called the 5' RACE reads again in MiXCR, with one record for every CDR3 protein. The sample lists 200,000 to 250,000 distinct CDR3 sequences, more than 8% occurring once. This TCR was recovered from a man aged 18 to 35 who had mild COVID-19 (a few samples of this study predate the infection). Cell type and time point are not known. The chain has TRBV7-6 and TRBJ2-7, with 9 bases aligning to TRBD1. Sequenced: PBMCs or a T cell subset sorted from them (not recorded which). For the CDR3, the DNA is TGTGCCAGCAGTTCCGGGACAGGGATAGCCTACGAGCAGTACTTC. The encoded protein is CASSSGTGIAYEQYF.